This T cell receptor (beta chain) was captured in a study of human T cells and chemical hapten exposure. This clonotype was found a few times. Unseparated into fractions, whole blood served as the source from which total RNA was extracted. Within the library, unique molecular identifiers were attached to each individual cDNA molecule. Each CDR3 protein is one row after TCRdb ran MiXCR on the 5' RACE reads. The sample holds approximately 81,000 distinct CDR3 sequences, about 8% seen once. Trimming stripped 6 bases from V and 10 bases from J, with 16 bases between. From germline, CDR1 is MNHNY and CDR2 SVGAGI (reference sequence). The CDR3 extends over 14 amino acids.

The receptor was derived from a male donor in good health. This chain connects TRBV6-6 to TRBJ1-6, with a tentative D call TRBD1 (5 bases). Written as DNA, the CDR3 is TGTGCCAGCAGCCCACAGGTGGTTAAATCACCCCTCCACTTT. This codes for CASSPQVVKSPLHF.